This T cell receptor (beta chain) was sequenced for a study of blood T cell repertoires in COVID-19. Study-level background: Italy, Spain and the United States were the sources of the convalescent and acute COVID-19 samples. Sources were T cells, B-cell-depleted T cells, or PBMCs; the material itself was cDNA or gDNA.

Participants reported their clinical history, and cohort assignment relied on those reports. Original analysis: The authors estimated nucleated cell counts from reference gene primer amplification. This table comes from immunoSEQ multiplex PCR, and its TCRdb copy is limited to in-frame clones, with some not included. V and J calls plus clone size are reproduced from that table; the DNA served to infer D and trimming. The profile shows approximately 220,000 clones, 84% of them singletons. Looked up from germline, CDR1 is SGHNT and CDR2 is YENEEA. CDR3 length: 13 amino acids. V was trimmed by 5 bases and J by 2 bases, leaving 8 bases between them.

The sequenced sample consisted of PBMCs or T cells enriched from blood (not recorded which). The chain employs TRBV11-3 and TRBJ2-3; D not certain. This clonotype was obtained from a woman in her thirties or forties who had recovered from COVID-19. CDR3 amino acids: CASSQDSTDTQYF. Written as DNA, the CDR3 is TGTGCCAGCAGCCAAGACTCCACAGATACGCAGTATTTT.